This is a list of T cell receptor beta chains from one sample in a study of beta chain features in type 1 diabetes. This table comes from immunoSEQ multiplex PCR, and its TCRdb copy is limited to in-frame clones, with some not included. The sample lists some 350,000 clones, roughly 13% occurring once. The source material was naive CD4+ T cells from blood. The source of these receptors is a woman between 18 and 30 years old with type 1 diabetes. Each CDR3 is given with its conserved first and last residue. D genes are given only for firm matches. Expanded clones are given a class, and other clones once, few, many or no size at all.

TRBJ1-4,-,TRBV15,few,CATSRDLVATNEKLFF,TGTGCCACCAGCAGAGATTTGGTAGCAACTAATGAAAAACTGTTTTTT
TRBJ2-1,-,TRBV5-4,-,CASSLLVTSLYNEQFF,TGTGCCAGCAGCTTGTTGGTTACTAGTCTATACAATGAGCAGTTCTTC
TRBJ2-3,-,TRBV5-4,-,CAIGLSIPDTQYF,TGTGCTATCGGACTATCTATTCCAGATACGCAGTATTTT
TRBJ2-1,TRBD2,TRBV30,-,CAWSVAWTSGVTNEQFF,TGTGCCTGGAGTGTGGCTTGGACTAGCGGAGTAACCAATGAGCAGTTCTTC
TRBJ2-6,TRBD2,TRBV19,-,CASSAGGGANVLTF,TGTGCCAGTAGTGCGGGGGGTGGGGCCAACGTCCTGACTTTC
TRBJ2-5,TRBD2,TRBV9,-,CASSPRLAGDQETQYF,TGTGCCAGCAGCCCCCGACTAGCGGGGGACCAAGAGACCCAGTACTTC
TRBJ2-1,-,TRBV7-9,-,CASSFVGGSNEQFF,TGTGCCAGCAGCTTTGTCGGGGGATCAAATGAGCAGTTCTTC
TRBJ2-1,TRBD1,TRBV7-2,-,CASSFRQGYNEQFF,TGTGCCAGCAGCTTCCGACAGGGATACAATGAGCAGTTCTTC
TRBJ1-2,TRBD1,TRBV7-8,-,CASSLGGTGSHYGYTF,TGTGCCAGCAGCTTAGGAGGGACAGGGAGCCACTATGGCTACACCTTC
TRBJ2-3,-,TRBV7-2,few,CASSLERDTQYF,TGTGCCAGCAGCTTAGAGCGGGATACGCAGTATTTT
TRBJ1-5,-,TRBV5-1,-,CASSLDGEFNQPQHF,TGCGCCAGCAGCTTGGACGGGGAATTCAATCAGCCCCAGCATTTT